Listed below are T cell receptor beta chains from one sample, sequenced in a study of cytomegalovirus exposure and HLA in healthy donors. Using immunoSEQ multiplex PCR, the repertoire was profiled, and TCRdb retains in-frame clones only, with some absent. The sample holds some 120,000 clones; 78% are singletons and the top ten take about a tenth. The sequenced sample was PBMCs. The receptors were sampled from a man aged 25 to 40 in good health and CMV-seropositive. Both conserved end residues are part of each CDR3. A D gene is named only where the DNA matches it firmly. The size field is filled for only some rows; it gives once, few, many or a size class.

CDR3 protein	CDR3 DNA	clone size	D gene	V gene	J gene
CASTSGTGLNLNTDTQYF	TGTGCCAGTACCTCCGGGACAGGGCTAAACCTCAACACAGATACGCAGTATTTT	NA	TRBD1	TRBV19	TRBJ2-3
CASSQGTGNTIYF	TGTGCCAGCTCACAGGGAACTGGAAACACCATATATTTT	few	NA	TRBV2	TRBJ1-3
CASSLAGGAYEQYF	TGTGCCAGCAGCTTAGCGGGAGGAGCCTACGAGCAGTACTTC	NA	TRBD2	TRBV5-8	TRBJ2-7
CASSHAGTGVFRAKNIQYF	TGCGCCAGCAGCCACGCCGGGACAGGGGTATTTCGAGCCAAAAACATTCAGTACTTC	NA	TRBD1	TRBV4-1	TRBJ2-4
CASSRRLAYNEQFF	TGTGCCAGCAGTCGGCGGCTTGCATACAATGAGCAGTTCTTC	NA	NA	TRBV2	TRBJ2-1
CASSLAGESSYEQYF	TGTGCCAGCAGCTTAGCAGGGGAGAGCTCCTACGAGCAGTACTTC	NA	NA	TRBV13	TRBJ2-7
CASSPSGREETQYF	TGTGCTAGCAGTCCGAGCGGGAGAGAAGAGACCCAGTACTTC	NA	TRBD2	TRBV7-7	TRBJ2-5
CASSLETSGSYEQYF	TGTGCCAGCAGCTTAGAGACTAGCGGTTCCTACGAGCAGTACTTC	NA	TRBD2	TRBV5-4	TRBJ2-7
CATHGHRAADTQYF	TGTGCCACCCACGGGCACAGGGCGGCGGATACGCAGTATTTT	NA	NA	TRBV2	TRBJ2-3
CASSLVAARATDTQYF	TGTGCCAGCAGCTTAGTGGCGGCCAGGGCCACAGATACGCAGTATTTT	NA	NA	TRBV7-2	TRBJ2-3
CAWSRGAGNQPQHF	TGTGCCTGGAGTCGGGGGGCAGGCAATCAGCCCCAGCATTTT	NA	NA	TRBV30	TRBJ1-5
CASSLGGEQYF	TGTGCCAGCAGTTTAGGAGGGGAGCAGTACTTC	NA	NA	TRBV27	TRBJ2-7
CASSPLYGYTF	TGTGCCAGCAGCCCCCTCTATGGCTACACCTTC	few	NA	TRBV6-6	TRBJ1-2
CAWGGGVRDEQFF	TGTGCCTGGGGCGGGGGGGTTCGGGATGAGCAGTTCTTC	once	TRBD2	TRBV30	TRBJ2-1
CASGLATFGEQYF	TGTGCCTCCGGACTAGCAACCTTCGGCGAGCAGTACTTC	NA	TRBD2	TRBV6-5	TRBJ2-7
CASSPGTGLYEQYF	TGTGCCAGCAGCCCCGGGACAGGGCTTTACGAGCAGTACTTC	NA	TRBD1	TRBV6-5	TRBJ2-7
CASSIYRGSDTGELFF	TGTGCCAGCAGTATCTACAGGGGATCGGACACCGGGGAGCTGTTTTTT	NA	TRBD1	TRBV27	TRBJ2-2
CASSRDRGLSSAEAFF	TGTGCCAGCAGTAGAGACAGGGGGCTATCCTCGGCTGAAGCTTTCTTT	once	TRBD1	TRBV2	TRBJ1-1